The 24 T cell receptor beta chains in this list originate from one sample, sequenced in a study of T-cell reconstitution after alpha-beta-depleted transplantation in children. Molecular barcoding with unique molecular identifiers was used for the TCRbeta library. MiXCR was run by TCRdb on the PCR reads, yielding one entry per CDR3 protein. The sample holds under 400,000 distinct CDR3 sequences; approximately 20% are singletons and the top ten take about a tenth. Sequenced material: PBMCs, mostly from graft donor cells, taken 180 days after TCRalphabeta/CD19-depleted stem cell transplant. The receptors come from a male patient younger than 18 who had a stem cell transplant for acute lymphoblastic leukemia, so the T cells may come from the graft donor.

This chain joins TRBV11-2 and TRBJ1-2; no definite D call. The CDR3 loop spans 16 amino acids. With 0 bases removed from V and 3 bases from J, the gap between germline ends came to 14 bases. CDR1 and CDR2 from the germline V gene are SGHAT and FQNNGV. The CDR3 nucleotides read TGTGCCAGCAGCTTAGATCCCAGGACGGACTACTATGGCTACACCTTC. Encoded protein: CASSLDPRTDYYGYTF.

This clonotype was counted at least ten times. The rearrangement joins TRBV10-3 to TRBJ1-1; the D is unclear. V lost 0 bases, J lost 4 bases, and 9 bases lay in between. Germline V gene lookup returns CDR1 ENHRY and CDR2 SYGVKD. The CDR3 contains 14 residues. The DNA for the CDR3 is TGTGCCATCAGTGAGTCTAAAGGTCCCACTGAAGCTTTCTTT. Translating gives CAISESKGPTEAFF.

The chain links TRBV10-3 to TRBJ2-1; perhaps TRBD1 as D (5 bases). The CDR3 contains 18 residues. Trimming took 0 bases from V and 3 from J, leaving 18 bases between them. Germline V gene data show CDR1 as ENHRY and CDR2 as SYGVKD. DNA of the CDR3: TGTGCCATCAGTGAGTCGTTCCCTGCAGGGTCTTTCTACAATGAGCAGTTCTTC. Amino acid sequence: CAISESFPAGSFYNEQFF.

On this clonotype itself: At one boundary the junction diverges from the germline segment, which might be a read error. This chain links TRBV12-3 or TRBV12-4 with TRBJ2-1; D not certain. The CDR3 is 14 residues long. CDR3 sequence reads: CAGSEVSGYNEQFF. Here the CDR3 DNA reads TGTGCCGGCAGTGAGGTATCTGGATACAATGAGCAGTTCTTC.

Of note for this clonotype: The germline gene is not matched at one end of the junction; a read error may be the cause. The chain combines TRBV27 with TRBJ2-1; D gene unclear. CDR3 size: 12 residues. CDR1 and CDR2 from the germline V gene are MNHEY and SMNVEV (reference sequence). CDR3 sequence (DNA): TGTACCAGCAGTTCGGACGACCGGGAGCAGTTCTTC. Encoded protein: CTSSSDDREQFF.

V usage is TRBV10-1 and J usage is TRBJ2-3; 9 bases agree with TRBD1. CDR1 is WNHNN and CDR2 is SYGVQD in the germline V gene (reference sequence). Trimming removed 3 bases from V and 6 bases from J; junction bases left unmatched: 4. This CDR3 is 14 amino acids long. The CDR3 here is CASSDPDRGDTQYF. In DNA form, the CDR3 reads TGCGCCAGCAGTGACCCGGACAGGGGTGATACGCAGTATTTT.

The chain uses TRBV18 and TRBJ2-7; D is undetermined. Trimming shortened V by 5 bases and J by 1 base, and 12 bases separated the two germline ends. The CDR3 is 14 residues long. CDR1 is KGHSH, CDR2 LQKENI, per germline. The CDR3 coding sequence is TGTGCCAGCTCAACCGGATCCCAATCCTACGAGCAGTACTTC. Translated, it gives CASSTGSQSYEQYF.

This clonotype has more than one count but fewer than ten. V is TRBV13 and J is TRBJ1-3, with 12 bases lining up with TRBD1. Germline values: CDR1 PRHDT, CDR2 FYEKMQ (reference sequence). The J segment lost 4 bases and the V segment lost 4 bases, leaving 8 bases of the junction unmatched. This CDR3 contains 17 residues. The CDR3 loop reads CASSWGTGGARGNTIYF. Written as DNA, the CDR3 is TGTGCCAGCAGCTGGGGGACAGGGGGCGCGAGAGGAAACACCATATATTTT.

The chain couples TRBV20-1 to TRBJ1-6; possibly TRBD1 for D (5 bases). With 6 bases removed from V and 7 bases from J, the gap between germline ends came to 13 bases. Germline loops: CDR1 DFQATT, CDR2 SNEGSKA (reference sequence). This CDR3 has 13 amino acids. DNA for the CDR3: TGCAGTGCCGGGGGGAGGAGAAATTCACCCCTCCACTTT. Amino acids: CSAGGRRNSPLHF.

This clonotype occurred many times. V is TRBV7-2 and J is TRBJ1-5; 7 bases fit TRBD1. The V segment lost 7 bases and the J segment 0 bases; nucleotides outside the gene matches: 9. This CDR3 has 16 amino acids. CDR1 and CDR2 (germline): SGHTA, FQGNSA. Written as DNA, the CDR3 is TGTGCCAGCACCTCGACGACAGGGTATAGCAATCAGCCCCAGCATTTT. It codes for CASTSTTGYSNQPQHF.

In this sample, this clonotype turned up a few times. J is TRBJ2-5 and V is TRBV6-2 or TRBV6-3; 12 bases are shared with TRBD2. V lost 2 bases, J lost 0 bases, and 4 bases stayed unmatched. The germline CDR1 and CDR2 sequences are MNHEY and SVGEGT. The CDR3 sequence is 17 residues long. The CDR3 coding sequence is TGTGCCAGCAGTTACAAACTAGCGGGAGGCCACCAAGAGACCCAGTACTTC. Its protein is CASSYKLAGGHQETQYF.

The chain links TRBV9 to TRBJ2-3; 11 bases align to TRBD2. Germline V lookup: CDR1 SGDLS, CDR2 YYNGEE. CDR3 size: 21 residues. V lost 0 bases, J lost 0 bases, and 15 bases stayed unmatched. Here the CDR3 reads CASSVVDPSTSGTGSTDTQYF. The CDR3 DNA is TGTGCCAGCAGCGTAGTAGACCCCTCGACTAGCGGGACCGGTAGCACAGATACGCAGTATTTT.

The V call is TRBV20-1, the J call TRBJ2-2; D call uncertain. There are 13 residues in the CDR3. V was pared by 2 bases and J by 1 base, with 5 bases between. In germline, CDR1 is DFQATT, CDR2 SNEGSKA (reference sequence). The CDR3 DNA follows: TGCAGTGCTAGAAACAGGAACACCGGGGAGCTGTTTTTT. Its translation is CSARNRNTGELFF.

Ten or more counts support this clonotype. V and J are TRBV10-3 and TRBJ2-7, with D perhaps TRBD2 (5 bases). This CDR3 region has 12 residues. Germline V lookup: CDR1 ENHRY, CDR2 SYGVKD. The V gene lost 4 bases and the J gene lost 4 bases, with 8 bases spanning the gap. In DNA form, the CDR3 reads TGTGCCATCAGTGGAACGGGGTACGAGCAGTACTTC. Protein sequence: CAISGTGYEQYF.

This clonotype has more than one count but fewer than ten. The chain is built from TRBV7-3 and TRBJ2-7; D not resolved. The V gene's germline CDR1 is SGHTA and CDR2 FQGTGA. The V and J ends lost 1 base and 2 bases respectively, with 6 bases between them. The CDR3 runs to 13 residues. The CDR3 loop reads CASSLIPTYEQYF. DNA for the CDR3: TGTGCCAGCAGCTTAATCCCCACCTACGAGCAGTACTTC.

The chain joins TRBV11-1 to TRBJ2-1, with a tentative D call TRBD1 (5 bases). This CDR3 region has 18 residues. Looked up from germline, CDR1 is SGHAT and CDR2 is FQDESV (reference sequence). Trimming took 2 bases from V and 6 from J, leaving 23 bases between them. CDR3 sequence: CASSLNHGTRIQGNEQFF. The CDR3, as DNA: TGTGCCAGCAGCTTAAATCATGGTACGAGAATCCAGGGCAATGAGCAGTTCTTC.

This clonotype was detected only a few times. The V and J genes are TRBV5-1 and TRBJ2-5; 7 bases match TRBD1. The CDR3 sequence is 13 residues long. Germline V gives CDR1 SGHRS, CDR2 YFSETQ. The V gene end was trimmed by 7 bases and the J gene end by 2 bases; junction bases not matched to a gene: 5. The CDR3 DNA sequence: TGCGCCAGCTACAGGGACAGACAAGAGACCCAGTACTTC. As protein: CASYRDRQETQYF.

The rearrangement uses TRBV28 and TRBJ1-2; D is unclear. The germline V gene has CDR1 MDHEN and CDR2 SYDVKM. The CDR3 length is 12 residues. The V end lost 8 bases, the J end lost 4 bases, and 11 bases lay between the germline ends. CDR3 nucleotides: TGTGCCAGCTTTTCCAGCCCCTATGGCTACACCTTC. Amino acids: CASFSSPYGYTF.

This clonotype was detected ten times or more. This chain connects TRBV4-1 to TRBJ2-1; 8 bases fit TRBD2. CDR1 and CDR2 (germline): MGHRA, YSYEKL. V lost 0 bases, J lost 2 bases, and 9 bases stayed unmatched. CDR3 size: 18 residues. CDR3 protein: CASSQDLASGYTYNEQFF. The DNA for the CDR3 is TGCGCCAGCAGCCAAGATTTGGCTAGCGGGTATACCTACAATGAGCAGTTCTTC.

The V and J genes are TRBV5-1 and TRBJ1-1; tentative D call: TRBD1 (5 bases). Germline V lookup: CDR1 SGHRS, CDR2 YFSETQ. The CDR3 is 14 residues long. V was cut by 0 bases and J by 6 bases, with 12 bases left in between. CDR3: CASSLGQGRPEAFF. The CDR3, as DNA: TGCGCCAGCAGCTTGGGTCAGGGAAGGCCTGAAGCTTTCTTT.

This clonotype was seen a few times. The chain employs TRBV5-1 and TRBJ2-5; possibly TRBD1 for D (7 bases). CDR3 length: 14 amino acids. CDR1 SGHRS and CDR2 YFSETQ come from the germline V gene. Trimming pared 4 bases from V and 4 bases from J, leaving 14 bases between. In DNA form, the CDR3 reads TGCGCCAGCAGCGGCGGAGGGGGCGGAGAGACCCAGTACTTC. Protein product: CASSGGGGGETQYF.

Here the CDR3 DNA reads TGCAGTGCTAGACTGGGGGGAGGCGACGACAATGAGCAGTTCTTC. It specifies CSARLGGGDDNEQFF. The chain joins TRBV20-1 to TRBJ2-1, with D tentatively TRBD2 (6 bases). This CDR3 contains 15 residues. V was pared by 2 bases and J by 5 bases, with 16 bases between. Germline CDR1 is DFQATT and CDR2 is SNEGSKA (reference sequence).

The gene calls are TRBV6-5 and TRBJ2-3; TRBD2 matches 9 bases. Trimming cost V 2 bases and J 5 bases; bases outside gene matches: 5. The CDR3 runs to 15 residues. Per the germline V gene, CDR1 is MNHEY and CDR2 is SVGAGI. Written as DNA, the CDR3 is TGTGCCAGCAGTTACGAGCGGGAGGCGATAGATACGCAGTATTTT. It encodes CASSYEREAIDTQYF.

V gene TRBV7-6 combines with J gene TRBJ2-5; no definite D call. Trimming took off 6 bases at V and 3 bases at J, with 11 bases between the two ends. This CDR3 comprises 13 residues. CDR1 and CDR2 from the germline V gene are SGHVS and FNYEAQ. The CDR3 is CASRPGLEETQYF. CDR3 in DNA: TGTGCCAGCAGGCCGGGCCTTGAAGAGACCCAGTACTTC.